This T cell receptor (beta chain) was found in a study of early T cells in non-severe SARS-CoV-2 infection. V was clipped by 7 bases and J by 0 bases, with 16 bases between them. The CDR3 contains 15 residues. Germline V CDR1 and CDR2: DFQATT, SNEGSKA (reference sequence). TCRdb processed the 5' RACE reads anew with MiXCR; each CDR3 protein has one entry. The sample yields about 64,000 distinct CDR3 sequences, roughly 18% seen once. V and J are TRBV20-1 and TRBJ2-1; D possibly uses TRBD1 or TRBD2 (6 bases each). The sequence came from an adult who was a healthcare worker with PCR-confirmed SARS-CoV-2 infection or an uninfected control (not recorded which). Sample: whole blood, taken at baseline. This CDR3 reads CSGRETGTSYNEQFF. CDR3 bases: TGCAGTGGGCGGGAAACAGGGACCTCCTACAATGAGCAGTTCTTC.